This is a list of T cell receptor beta chains from one sample in a study of T cell responses to AZD1222 COVID-19 vaccine. Generated by immunoSEQ multiplex PCR, the TCRdb table keeps only in-frame clones and is missing some. The data contain 130,000 to 150,000 clones, around 91% of them singletons. The input for sequencing was peripheral blood, taken on day 0 of AZD1222 vaccination. Every receptor here comes from an adult in good health. CDR3s include the opening cysteine and the closing phenylalanine or tryptophan. The order of the fields is J gene, V gene, D gene, clone size, CDR3 protein, CDR3 DNA. A D gene is named only where the DNA matches it firmly. Expanded clones are given a class, and other clones once, few, many or no size at all.

J: TRBJ1-1
V: TRBV29-1
D: TRBD1
size: NA
CDR3: CSVEGQGKTEAFF
DNA: TGCAGCGTTGAGGGACAGGGAAAAACTGAAGCTTTCTTT

J: TRBJ2-2
V: TRBV5-8
D: NA
size: once
CDR3: CASSDPAGARTGELFF
DNA: TGTGCCAGCAGCGACCCGGCAGGGGCAAGAACCGGGGAGCTGTTTTTT

J: TRBJ2-2
V: TRBV28
D: TRBD1
size: NA
CDR3: CASSPAFSPGQGWGTGTGELFF
DNA: TGTGCCAGCAGCCCAGCGTTCTCCCCGGGACAGGGGTGGGGGACGGGGACCGGGGAGCTGTTTTTT

J: TRBJ2-7
V: TRBV7-9
D: NA
size: NA
CDR3: CASSLGDTYEQYF
DNA: TGTGCCAGCAGCTTAGGGGATACCTACGAGCAGTACTTC

J: TRBJ1-3
V: TRBV28
D: NA
size: NA
CDR3: CASSLPPAVSGNTIYF
DNA: TGTGCCAGCAGTTTACCCCCGGCCGTCTCTGGAAACACCATATATTTT

J: TRBJ2-7
V: TRBV12-2
D: NA
size: NA
CDR3: CASRNASYEQYF
DNA: TGTGCAAGTCGTAACGCTTCCTACGAGCAGTACTTC

J: TRBJ1-5
V: TRBV10-3
D: NA
size: NA
CDR3: CAISESPSQPQHF
DNA: TGTGCCATCAGTGAGTCCCCCAGTCAGCCCCAGCATTTT

J: TRBJ1-5
V: TRBV7-8
D: NA
size: NA
CDR3: CASSPKISNQPQHF
DNA: TGTGCCAGCAGCCCCAAGATTAGCAATCAGCCCCAGCATTTT

J: TRBJ1-5
V: TRBV19
D: NA
size: once
CDR3: CASSSGQNQPQHF
DNA: TGTGCCAGTAGTTCCGGACAAAATCAGCCCCAGCATTTT

J: TRBJ2-2
V: TRBV9
D: TRBD1
size: NA
CDR3: CASSARQGGELFF
DNA: TGTGCCAGCAGCGCCCGACAGGGCGGGGAGCTGTTTTTT

J: TRBJ2-3
V: TRBV7-2
D: TRBD1
size: NA
CDR3: CASSSLRTDRNTDTQYF
DNA: TGTGCCAGCAGCTCACTACGTACGGACAGGAATACAGATACGCAGTATTTT

J: TRBJ1-2
V: TRBV7-9
D: TRBD1
size: NA
CDR3: CASSLGQGAVIYGYTF
DNA: TGTGCCAGCAGCTTAGGACAGGGGGCCGTGATTTACGGCTACACCTTC

J: TRBJ1-1
V: TRBV7-8
D: NA
size: NA
CDR3: CASVAGGATENTEAFF
DNA: TGTGCCAGCGTCGCGGGGGGGGCAACCGAAAACACTGAAGCTTTCTTT

J: TRBJ1-2
V: TRBV5-6
D: TRBD1
size: NA
CDR3: CASSLGDRDYGYTF
DNA: TGTGCCAGCAGCTTGGGAGACAGGGACTATGGCTACACCTTC

J: TRBJ1-5
V: TRBV10-3
D: NA
size: NA
CDR3: CAISDFVGGGFHQPQHF
DNA: TGTGCCATCAGTGATTTCGTAGGTGGTGGGTTTCATCAGCCCCAGCATTTT

J: TRBJ2-7
V: TRBV7-9
D: NA
size: NA
CDR3: CASSLAFTTGDQTYEQYF
DNA: TGTGCCAGCAGCTTAGCCTTCACAACAGGAGACCAAACCTACGAGCAGTACTTC

J: TRBJ2-7
V: TRBV11-2
D: TRBD2
size: NA
CDR3: CASSLGRLAGGYGEQYF
DNA: TGTGCCAGCAGCTTAGGACGGCTAGCGGGAGGGTATGGCGAGCAGTACTTC

J: TRBJ2-1
V: TRBV6-5
D: NA
size: NA
CDR3: CASTQGGIREQFF
DNA: TGTGCCAGCACCCAGGGGGGGATTCGGGAGCAGTTCTTC

J: TRBJ2-5
V: TRBV5-5
D: TRBD2
size: NA
CDR3: CASNPGGTEETQYF
DNA: TGTGCCAGCAACCCGGGAGGCACAGAAGAGACCCAGTACTTC

J: TRBJ2-7
V: TRBV25-1
D: NA
size: NA
CDR3: CASSDTYYEQYF
DNA: TGTGCCAGCAGTGATACTTACTACGAGCAGTACTTC

J: TRBJ2-2
V: TRBV2
D: NA
size: NA
CDR3: CASSESGSNTGELFF
DNA: TGTGCCAGCAGTGAAAGCGGTTCGAACACCGGGGAGCTGTTTTTT

J: TRBJ2-1
V: TRBV18
D: NA
size: once
CDR3: CASSSLPPARGNNEQFF
DNA: TGTGCCAGCTCATCCCTCCCCCCTGCCAGGGGTAACAATGAGCAGTTCTTC

J: TRBJ1-6
V: TRBV7-2
D: NA
size: NA
CDR3: CASSTRGGRVNSPLHF
DNA: TGTGCCAGCAGCACAAGGGGCGGACGGGTTAATTCACCCCTCCACTTT

J: TRBJ1-5
V: TRBV4-2
D: TRBD1
size: NA
CDR3: CASSRGTDDSNQPQHF
DNA: TGTGCCAGCAGCCGGGGGACAGATGATAGCAATCAGCCCCAGCATTTT

J: TRBJ1-6
V: TRBV6-6
D: NA
size: NA
CDR3: CASSYEGGINSPLHF
DNA: TGTGCCAGCAGTTACGAGGGAGGGATCAATTCACCCCTCCACTTT

J: TRBJ2-1
V: TRBV6-2/TRBV6-3
D: TRBD2
size: NA
CDR3: CASSYSGGLAGPNNEQFF
DNA: TGTGCCAGCAGTTACTCGGGGGGACTAGCGGGTCCGAACAATGAGCAGTTCTTC

J: TRBJ1-3
V: TRBV7-9
D: NA
size: NA
CDR3: CASSPPPVFEGDGNTIYF
DNA: TGTGCCAGCAGCCCACCCCCCGTGTTTGAGGGGGATGGAAACACCATATATTTT

J: TRBJ1-3
V: TRBV5-1
D: NA
size: NA
CDR3: CASSLELAGNTIYF
DNA: TGCGCCAGCAGCTTGGAGCTTGCGGGAAACACCATATATTTT

J: TRBJ1-2
V: TRBV28
D: TRBD1
size: NA
CDR3: CASSPGTVLGNYGYTF
DNA: TGTGCCAGCAGTCCCGGGACAGTCTTAGGGAACTATGGCTACACCTTC

J: TRBJ2-3
V: TRBV4-3
D: TRBD1
size: NA
CDR3: CASSPGGQGYTDTQYF
DNA: TGCGCCAGCAGCCCGGGGGGACAGGGGTACACAGATACGCAGTATTTT

J: TRBJ2-7
V: TRBV3-1/TRBV3-2
D: TRBD1
size: NA
CDR3: CASSPWTGEHEQYF
DNA: TGTGCCAGCAGCCCGTGGACAGGGGAACACGAGCAGTACTTC

J: TRBJ2-2
V: TRBV25-1
D: TRBD2
size: few
CDR3: CASSRRSGGTGELFF
DNA: TGTGCCAGCAGTCGAAGGAGCGGGGGCACCGGGGAGCTGTTTTTT

J: TRBJ2-7
V: TRBV28
D: TRBD1
size: NA
CDR3: CASSPGGRYEQYF
DNA: TGTGCCAGCAGCCCAGGGGGCAGGTACGAGCAGTACTTC

J: TRBJ1-2
V: TRBV6-5
D: NA
size: NA
CDR3: CASSYSVGGNTF
DNA: TGTGCCAGCAGTTACTCGGTTGGGGGTAACACCTTC

J: TRBJ1-5
V: TRBV6-5
D: NA
size: NA
CDR3: CASSPGETQPQHF
DNA: TGTGCCAGCAGTCCAGGGGAAACTCAGCCCCAGCATTTT

J: TRBJ2-1
V: TRBV19
D: TRBD2
size: NA
CDR3: CASTTLAGTSREQFF
DNA: TGTGCCAGTACTACCCTAGCGGGGACATCCAGGGAGCAGTTCTTC

J: TRBJ1-2
V: TRBV6-2/TRBV6-3
D: NA
size: once
CDR3: CASSYSTDNYGYTF
DNA: TGTGCCAGCAGTTACTCGACGGATAACTATGGCTACACCTTC

J: TRBJ2-1
V: TRBV7-9
D: TRBD2
size: once
CDR3: CASSLASGTLNEQFF
DNA: TGTGCCAGCAGCTTAGCTAGCGGGACCTTGAATGAGCAGTTCTTC

J: TRBJ2-5
V: TRBV3-1/TRBV3-2
D: TRBD2
size: NA
CDR3: CASSQGSSGGGETQYF
DNA: TGTGCCAGCAGCCAAGGGTCTAGCGGGGGAGGAGAGACCCAGTACTTC

J: TRBJ2-2
V: TRBV5-1
D: TRBD2
size: NA
CDR3: CASIQASGSTGELFF
DNA: TGCGCCAGCATCCAGGCTAGCGGGAGCACCGGGGAGCTGTTTTTT

J: TRBJ2-6
V: TRBV11-2
D: NA
size: few
CDR3: CASSAGHSGANVLTF
DNA: TGTGCCAGCAGCGCGGGACACTCTGGGGCCAACGTCCTGACTTTC

J: TRBJ1-1
V: TRBV18
D: NA
size: NA
CDR3: CASSTQENTEAFF
DNA: TGTGCCAGCTCAACTCAGGAAAACACTGAAGCTTTCTTT